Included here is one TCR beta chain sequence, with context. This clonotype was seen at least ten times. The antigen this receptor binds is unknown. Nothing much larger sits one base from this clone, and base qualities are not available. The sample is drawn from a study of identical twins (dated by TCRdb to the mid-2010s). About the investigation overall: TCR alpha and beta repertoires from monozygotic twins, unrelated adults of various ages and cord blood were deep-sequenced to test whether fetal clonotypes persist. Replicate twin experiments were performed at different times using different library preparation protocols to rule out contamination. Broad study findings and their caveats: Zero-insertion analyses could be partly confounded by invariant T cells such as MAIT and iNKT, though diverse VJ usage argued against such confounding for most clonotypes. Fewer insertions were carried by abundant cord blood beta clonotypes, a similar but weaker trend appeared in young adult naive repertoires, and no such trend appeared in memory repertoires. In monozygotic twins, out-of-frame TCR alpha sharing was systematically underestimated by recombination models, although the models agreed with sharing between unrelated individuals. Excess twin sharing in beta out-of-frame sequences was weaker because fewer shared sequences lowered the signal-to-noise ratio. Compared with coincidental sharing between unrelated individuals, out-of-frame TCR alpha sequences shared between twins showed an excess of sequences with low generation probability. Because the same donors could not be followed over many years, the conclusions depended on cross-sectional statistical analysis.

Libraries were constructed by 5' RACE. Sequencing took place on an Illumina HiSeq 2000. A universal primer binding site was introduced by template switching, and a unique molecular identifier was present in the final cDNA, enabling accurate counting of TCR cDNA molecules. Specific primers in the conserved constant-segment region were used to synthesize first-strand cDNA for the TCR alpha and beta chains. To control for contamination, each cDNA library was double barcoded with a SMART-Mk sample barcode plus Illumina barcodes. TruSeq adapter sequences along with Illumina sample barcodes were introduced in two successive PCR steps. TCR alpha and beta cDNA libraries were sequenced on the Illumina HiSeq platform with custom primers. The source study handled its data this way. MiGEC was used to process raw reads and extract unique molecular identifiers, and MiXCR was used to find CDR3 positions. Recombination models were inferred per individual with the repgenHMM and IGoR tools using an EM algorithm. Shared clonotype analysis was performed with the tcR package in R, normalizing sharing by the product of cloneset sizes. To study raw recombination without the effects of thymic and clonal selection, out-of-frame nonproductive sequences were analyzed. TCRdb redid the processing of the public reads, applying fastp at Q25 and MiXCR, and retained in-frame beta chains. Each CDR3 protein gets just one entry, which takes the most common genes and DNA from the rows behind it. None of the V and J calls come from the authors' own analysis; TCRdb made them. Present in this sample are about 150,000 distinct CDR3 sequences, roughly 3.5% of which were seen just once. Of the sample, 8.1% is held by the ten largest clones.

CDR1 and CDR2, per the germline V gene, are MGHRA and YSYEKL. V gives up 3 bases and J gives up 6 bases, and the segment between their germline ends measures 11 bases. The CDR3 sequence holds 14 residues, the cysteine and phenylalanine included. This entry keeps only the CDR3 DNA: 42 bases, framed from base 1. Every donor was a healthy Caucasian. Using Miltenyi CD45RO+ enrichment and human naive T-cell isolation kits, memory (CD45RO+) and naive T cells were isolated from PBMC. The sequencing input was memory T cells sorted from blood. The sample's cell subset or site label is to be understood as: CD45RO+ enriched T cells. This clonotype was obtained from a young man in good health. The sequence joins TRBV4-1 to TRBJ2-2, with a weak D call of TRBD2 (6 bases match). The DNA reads TGCGCCAGCAGCCAGCTTGGGGGGTCCGGGGAGCTGTTTTTT. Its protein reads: CASSQLGGSGELFF.